These T cell receptor beta chains were read from a single sample in a study of CD8 T cells in ankylosing spondylitis. TCRdb passed the 5' RACE reads through MiXCR, listing each CDR3 protein once. The data hold around 450,000 distinct CDR3 sequences, with 25% to 30% observed a single time. Material: blood, either unsorted or a sorted T cell fraction (not recorded which). These receptors came from a male donor with ankylosing spondylitis. Both conserved end residues are part of each CDR3. The D gene is left open where the match is weak. Not all rows give a size; the values are once, few, many and, for expanded clones, a class.

13,TRBD2,TRBV3-1,few,TRBJ2-5,CAAGGRALETQYF,TGTGCCGCGGGCGGGAGGGCCTTGGAGACCCAGTACTTC
14,-,TRBV6-1,few,TRBJ1-5,CASSEGRGFQPQHF,TGTGCCAGCAGTGAGGGAAGGGGTTTTCAGCCCCAGCATTTT
14,-,TRBV27,few,TRBJ1-6,CASSYGRTNSPLHF,TGTGCCAGCAGTTACGGACGGACTAATTCACCCCTCCACTTT
16,TRBD1,TRBV7-9,-,TRBJ2-1,CASSLGGNRGSHEQFF,TGTGCCAGCAGCTTAGGGGGTAACAGGGGATCACATGAGCAGTTCTTC
14,-,TRBV7-2,few,TRBJ2-3,CASTTTWSTDTQYF,TGTGCCAGCACTACCACTTGGAGCACAGATACGCAGTATTTT
14,TRBD1,TRBV19,-,TRBJ2-5,CASSETGVEETQYF,TGTGCCAGTAGTGAGACAGGGGTGGAGGAGACCCAGTACTTC
16,-,TRBV12-3/TRBV12-4,few,TRBJ1-1,CASSPDRRYRNTEAFF,TGTGCCAGCAGCCCAGACAGGCGTTATCGGAACACTGAAGCTTTCTTT
14,-,TRBV7-2,-,TRBJ2-3,CASSLIWSTDTQYF,TGTGCCAGCAGCTTAATCTGGAGCACAGATACGCAGTATTTT
15,-,TRBV5-6,few,TRBJ1-5,CASSLGGRGEQPQHF,TGTGCCAGCAGCTTGGGTGGGAGGGGAGAGCAGCCCCAGCATTTT
14,-,TRBV5-1,-,TRBJ2-1,CASSLGETGLEQFF,TGCGCCAGCAGCTTGGGCGAGACGGGCCTTGAGCAGTTCTTC
14,-,TRBV2,-,TRBJ2-1,CASSERDKYNEQFF,TGTGCCAGCAGTGAAAGGGACAAGTACAATGAGCAGTTCTTC
16,TRBD2,TRBV24-1,many,TRBJ2-1,CATSETGTSAHNEQFF,TGTGCCACCAGTGAAACTGGGACTAGCGCCCACAATGAGCAGTTCTTC
16,-,TRBV5-5,many,TRBJ1-5,CASSLGLGEGNQPQHF,TGTGCCAGCAGCCTGGGCTTAGGGGAAGGAAATCAGCCCCAGCATTTT
16,-,TRBV11-2,many,TRBJ2-1,CASSPQGGRSDNEQFF,TGTGCCAGCAGCCCGCAGGGGGGCCGGTCCGACAATGAGCAGTTCTTC
17,TRBD1,TRBV25-1,-,TRBJ1-5,CASSVIRLTGTGQPRHF,TGTGCCAGCAGTGTAATCCGACTGACAGGGACGGGGCAGCCCCGGCATTTT
16,TRBD2,TRBV27,-,TRBJ2-3,CASTRTSGYGIDTQYF,TGTGCCAGCACCCGGACTAGCGGGTATGGGATAGATACGCAGTATTTT
14,TRBD1,TRBV12-3/TRBV12-4,few,TRBJ2-1,CASRIQGAYGEQFF,TGTGCCAGCAGGATACAGGGGGCGTATGGTGAGCAGTTCTTC
13,TRBD2,TRBV6-2/TRBV6-3,-,TRBJ2-2,CASIPSGAGELFF,TGTGCCAGCATACCTAGCGGGGCCGGGGAGCTGTTTTTT
12,-,TRBV20-1,-,TRBJ1-1,CSAAGRDTEAFF,TGCAGTGCTGCGGGACGGGACACTGAAGCTTTCTTT
15,-,TRBV7-9,-,TRBJ1-5,CASSSSDVPNQPQHF,TGTGCCAGCAGCAGCTCGGACGTACCCAATCAGCCCCAGCATTTT
13,-,TRBV29-1,once,TRBJ2-3,CSVPWGVKDTQYF,TGCAGCGTCCCGTGGGGGGTTAAAGATACGCAGTATTTT
16,TRBD2,TRBV9,few,TRBJ2-2,CASSAGTSGSTGELFF,TGTGCCAGCAGCGCGGGGACTAGCGGGAGTACCGGGGAGCTGTTTTTT
16,TRBD2,TRBV20-1,few,TRBJ2-3,CSARSGLAERTDTQYF,TGCAGTGCTAGATCGGGACTAGCGGAACGCACAGATACGCAGTATTTT
15,TRBD2,TRBV3-1,-,TRBJ2-3,CASSQFSGIADTQYF,TGTGCCAGCAGCCAGTTTAGCGGGATAGCAGATACGCAGTATTTT
14,-,TRBV12-3/TRBV12-4,-,TRBJ2-3,CASSLDISTDTQYF,TGTGCCAGCAGTTTGGACATAAGCACAGATACGCAGTATTTT
13,TRBD2,TRBV11-2,-,TRBJ2-1,CASSKGTSGEQFF,TGTGCCAGCAGCAAAGGGACTAGCGGGGAGCAGTTCTTC
13,-,TRBV20-1,few,TRBJ1-1,CSATRTTEQEAFF,TGCAGTGCTACCAGGACTACCGAGCAGGAAGCTTTCTTT
16,TRBD1,TRBV27,-,TRBJ1-2,CASSFRGQGTFYGYTF,TGTGCCAGCAGTTTTCGGGGACAGGGGACTTTCTATGGCTACACCTTC
14,-,TRBV20-1,-,TRBJ2-1,CSARMAGPYNEQFF,TGCAGTGCTAGAATGGCGGGCCCCTACAATGAGCAGTTCTTC
13,TRBD1,TRBV20-1,-,TRBJ1-2,CSAHGTDIFSYTF,TGCAGTGCCCATGGGACAGATATTTTTAGCTACACCTTC
15,-,TRBV11-2,-,TRBJ2-7,CASSLEAGKTYEQYF,TGTGCCAGCAGCTTAGAGGCAGGCAAAACCTACGAGCAGTACTTC
14,TRBD1,TRBV12-3/TRBV12-4,-,TRBJ2-3,CASRRQGEGDTQYF,TGTGCCAGCAGAAGACAGGGGGAAGGAGATACGCAGTATTTT
13,-,TRBV5-1,-,TRBJ2-5,CASSLPSETAQYF,TGCGCCAGCAGCTTGCCTTCGGAGACTGCCCAGTACTTC
15,-,TRBV12-3/TRBV12-4,few,TRBJ1-5,CASSPRDHSNQPQHF,TGTGCCAGCAGTCCCCGGGACCATAGCAATCAGCCCCAGCATTTT
18,TRBD1,TRBV5-1,-,TRBJ1-1,CASSLEVSRGVWSFEAFF,TGCGCCAGCAGCTTGGAGGTTTCCAGGGGGGTCTGGTCTTTTGAAGCTTTCTTT
14,-,TRBV5-5,-,TRBJ2-3,CASSLYGIGDTQYF,TGTGCCAGCAGCTTGTACGGAATTGGGGATACGCAGTATTTT
12,-,TRBV20-1,-,TRBJ1-1,CSARGDNTEAFF,TGCAGTGCTAGGGGGGATAACACTGAAGCTTTCTTT
16,-,TRBV25-1,few,TRBJ2-1,CASSDPKRTDYNEQFF,TGTGCCAGCAGTGACCCCAAGCGGACCGACTACAATGAGCAGTTCTTC
16,TRBD2,TRBV20-1,-,TRBJ2-5,CSARPGLAGLRETQYF,TGCAGTGCTAGACCGGGACTAGCGGGCCTACGGGAGACCCAGTACTTC
15,TRBD1,TRBV5-6,few,TRBJ2-4,CASSKVGTELGIQYF,TGTGCCAGCAGCAAAGTAGGGACAGAGCTTGGCATTCAGTACTTC
16,TRBD2,TRBV2,few,TRBJ2-1,CASGEASGKVDNEQFF,TGTGCCAGCGGGGAGGCTAGCGGGAAGGTCGACAATGAGCAGTTCTTC
14,TRBD1,TRBV7-2,-,TRBJ2-7,CASSLTGASYEQYF,TGTGCCAGCAGCTTGACAGGGGCTTCCTACGAGCAGTACTTC
16,TRBD1,TRBV19,-,TRBJ1-5,CASSTRRDRGNQPQHF,TGTGCCAGTAGTACCCGCCGGGACAGGGGGAATCAGCCCCAGCATTTT
16,-,TRBV7-9,few,TRBJ2-3,CASSSTPSGVTDTQYF,TGTGCCAGCAGCTCCACCCCCAGCGGAGTCACAGATACGCAGTATTTT
15,-,TRBV5-1,few,TRBJ1-4,CASSSGTLFGEKLFF,TGCGCCAGCAGCTCTGGGACCCTCTTTGGGGAAAAACTGTTTTTT
15,-,TRBV12-3/TRBV12-4,-,TRBJ2-3,CASSTGSLSTDTQYF,TGTGCCAGCAGTACAGGCTCCCTTAGCACAGATACGCAGTATTTT
15,-,TRBV5-1,few,TRBJ2-1,CASSSGPISYNEQFF,TGCGCCAGCAGCTCGGGACCGATCTCCTACAATGAGCAGTTCTTC
13,-,TRBV20-1,-,TRBJ2-3,CSSWGHPGDTQYF,TGCAGTTCCTGGGGGCACCCGGGAGATACGCAGTATTTT
16,TRBD1,TRBV5-6,-,TRBJ2-2,CASSWTGTANTGELFF,TGTGCCAGCAGCTGGACGGGGACAGCGAACACCGGGGAGCTGTTTTTT
16,TRBD2,TRBV18,-,TRBJ2-5,CASSPRAGVFEETQYF,TGTGCCAGCTCACCAAGGGCGGGAGTGTTTGAAGAGACCCAGTACTTC
15,TRBD2,TRBV5-1,many,TRBJ2-1,CASSSLAGGDNEQFF,TGCGCCAGCAGTTCTCTAGCGGGAGGAGACAATGAGCAGTTCTTC
13,-,TRBV5-1,few,TRBJ1-1,CASSLVVDTEAFF,TGCGCCAGCAGCTTGGTGGTGGACACTGAAGCTTTCTTT
11,-,TRBV20-1,few,TRBJ2-1,CSAFGRDEQFF,TGCAGTGCCTTCGGGCGCGATGAGCAGTTCTTC
15,TRBD2,TRBV5-1,-,TRBJ2-3,CASTRTSGRADTQYF,TGCGCCAGCACGCGGACTAGCGGGAGGGCAGATACGCAGTATTTT
14,TRBD1,TRBV4-2,few,TRBJ1-4,CASSFDRGNEKLFF,TGTGCCAGCAGCTTCGACAGGGGTAATGAAAAACTGTTTTTT
15,TRBD2,TRBV6-2/TRBV6-3,-,TRBJ2-1,CASSRLAGVSNEQFF,TGTGCCAGCAGCCGACTAGCGGGAGTGAGTAATGAGCAGTTCTTC
15,-,TRBV9,-,TRBJ2-3,CASSVRQSSTDTQYF,TGTGCCAGCAGCGTTCGACAGTCTAGCACAGATACGCAGTATTTT
18,TRBD2,TRBV12-3/TRBV12-4,few,TRBJ2-5,CASRRTGLAGRGGETQYF,TGTGCCAGCAGAAGAACGGGACTAGCGGGAAGAGGAGGAGAGACCCAGTACTTC
17,TRBD1,TRBV7-2,few,TRBJ2-1,CASSLWTGGFSYNEQFF,TGTGCCAGCAGCTTGTGGACAGGGGGGTTCTCCTACAATGAGCAGTTCTTC